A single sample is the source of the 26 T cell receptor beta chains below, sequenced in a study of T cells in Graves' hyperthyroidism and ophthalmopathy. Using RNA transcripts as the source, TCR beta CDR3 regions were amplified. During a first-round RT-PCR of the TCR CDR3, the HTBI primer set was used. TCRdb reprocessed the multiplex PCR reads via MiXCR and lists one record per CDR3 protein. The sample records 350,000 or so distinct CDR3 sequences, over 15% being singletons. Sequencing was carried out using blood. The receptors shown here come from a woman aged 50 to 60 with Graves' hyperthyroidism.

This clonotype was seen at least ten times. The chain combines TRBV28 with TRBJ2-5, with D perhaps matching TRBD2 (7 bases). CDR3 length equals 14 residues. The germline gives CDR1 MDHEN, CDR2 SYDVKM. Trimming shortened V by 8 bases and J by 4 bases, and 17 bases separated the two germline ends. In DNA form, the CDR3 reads TGTGCCAGCGTTAGGGGGGGGGTGATAGAGACCCAGTACTTC. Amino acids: CASVRGGVIETQYF.

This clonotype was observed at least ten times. The CDR3 DNA follows: TGTGCCAGCAGTCAAGGCGTGGGCGAGCAGTACGTC. Amino acids: CASSQGVGEQYV. The rearrangement joins TRBV3-1 to TRBJ2-7, with no clear D. Germline CDR1 reads LGHDT; CDR2 reads YNNKEL (reference sequence). CDR3 length: 12 amino acids.

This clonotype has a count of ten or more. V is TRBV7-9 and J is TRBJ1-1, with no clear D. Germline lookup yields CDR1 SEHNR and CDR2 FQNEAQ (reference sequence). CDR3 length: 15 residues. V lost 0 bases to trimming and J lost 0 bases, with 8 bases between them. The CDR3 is CASSLARGLNTEAFF. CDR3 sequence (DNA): TGTGCCAGCAGCTTAGCTCGGGGATTGAACACTGAAGCTTTCTTT.

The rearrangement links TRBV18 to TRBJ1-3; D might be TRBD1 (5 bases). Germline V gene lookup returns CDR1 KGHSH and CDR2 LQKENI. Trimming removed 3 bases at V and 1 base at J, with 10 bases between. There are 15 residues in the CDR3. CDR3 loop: CASSPPGLSGNTIYF. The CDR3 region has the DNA TGTGCCAGCTCACCCCCGGGACTATCTGGAAACACCATATATTTT.

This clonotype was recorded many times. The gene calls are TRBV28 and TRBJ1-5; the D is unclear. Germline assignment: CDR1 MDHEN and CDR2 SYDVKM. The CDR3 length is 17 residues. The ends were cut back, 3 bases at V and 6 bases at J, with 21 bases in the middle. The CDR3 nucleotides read TGTGCCAGCAGTTTTCCCCCCGGGCCATATTGGGCTCAGCCCCAGCATTTT. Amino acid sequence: CASSFPPGPYWAQPQHF.

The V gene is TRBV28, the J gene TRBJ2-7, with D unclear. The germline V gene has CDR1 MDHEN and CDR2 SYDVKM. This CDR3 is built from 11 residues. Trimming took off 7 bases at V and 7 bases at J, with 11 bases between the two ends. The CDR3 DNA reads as TGTGCCAGCACCTCCCGGGCGGAGCAGTACTTC. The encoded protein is CASTSRAEQYF. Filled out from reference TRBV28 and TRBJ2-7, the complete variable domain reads DVKVTQSSRYLVKRTGEKVFLECVQDMDHENMFWYRQDPGLGLRLIYFSYDVKMKEKGDIPEGYSVSREKKERFSLILESASTNQTSMYLCASTSRAEQYFGPGTRLTVT.

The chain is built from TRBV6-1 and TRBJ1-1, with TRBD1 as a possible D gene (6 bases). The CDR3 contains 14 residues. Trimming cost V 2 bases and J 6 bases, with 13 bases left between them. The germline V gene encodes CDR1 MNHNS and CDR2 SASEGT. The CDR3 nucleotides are TGTGCCAGCAGTGAATGGAGACAGGAAGCTGAAGCTTTCTTT. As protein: CASSEWRQEAEAFF.

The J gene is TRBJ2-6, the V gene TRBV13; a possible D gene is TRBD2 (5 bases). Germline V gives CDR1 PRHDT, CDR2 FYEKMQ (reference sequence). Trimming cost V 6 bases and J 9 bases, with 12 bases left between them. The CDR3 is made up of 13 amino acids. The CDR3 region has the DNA TGTGCCAGCAGTCTCCCGGGGAGCAACGTCCTGACTTTC. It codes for CASSLPGSNVLTF.

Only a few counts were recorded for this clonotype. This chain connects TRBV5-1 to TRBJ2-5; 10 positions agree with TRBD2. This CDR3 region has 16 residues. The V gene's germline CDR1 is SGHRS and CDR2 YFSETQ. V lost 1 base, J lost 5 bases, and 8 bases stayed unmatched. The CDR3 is CASSLTSGKIAETQYF. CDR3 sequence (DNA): TGCGCCAGCAGCTTGACTAGCGGGAAGATTGCGGAGACCCAGTACTTC.

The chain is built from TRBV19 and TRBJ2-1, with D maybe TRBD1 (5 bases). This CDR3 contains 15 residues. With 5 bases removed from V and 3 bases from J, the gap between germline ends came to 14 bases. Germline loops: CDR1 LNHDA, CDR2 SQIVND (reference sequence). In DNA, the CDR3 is TGTGCCAGTAGTGTATTCAGACAGAGCTACAATGAGCAGTTCTTC. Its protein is CASSVFRQSYNEQFF.

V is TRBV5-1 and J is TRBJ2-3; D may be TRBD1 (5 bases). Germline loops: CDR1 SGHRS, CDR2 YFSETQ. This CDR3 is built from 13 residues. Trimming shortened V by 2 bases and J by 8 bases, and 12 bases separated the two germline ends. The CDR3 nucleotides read TGCGCCAGCAGCTTATCCGAGCAGGGTACGCAGTATTTT. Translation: CASSLSEQGTQYF.

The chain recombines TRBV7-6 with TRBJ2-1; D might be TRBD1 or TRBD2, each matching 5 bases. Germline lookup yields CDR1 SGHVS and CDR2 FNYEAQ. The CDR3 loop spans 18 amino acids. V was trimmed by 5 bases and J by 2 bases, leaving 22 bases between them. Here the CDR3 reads CASSQEGSGGLAYNEQFF. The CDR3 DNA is TGTGCCAGCAGCCAGGAAGGATCTGGGGGATTAGCCTACAATGAGCAGTTCTTC.

This CDR3 is CASSLTPRGEETQYF. The DNA of the CDR3 is TGTGCCAGCAGCTTGACACCACGCGGGGAAGAGACCCAGTACTTC. V gene TRBV11-2 combines with J gene TRBJ2-5, with D possibly TRBD2 on 6 matching bases. The germline CDR1 and CDR2 sequences are SGHAT and FQNNGV. With 3 bases removed from V and 3 bases from J, the gap between germline ends came to 14 bases. This CDR3 is 15 amino acids long. The full variable domain, its missing parts supplied by reference TRBV11-2 and TRBJ2-5, is EAGVAQSPRYKIIEKRQSVAFWCNPISGHATLYWYQQILGQGPKLLIQFQNNGVVDDSQLPKDRFSAERLKGVDSTLKIQPAKLEDSAVYLCASSLTPRGEETQYFGPGTRLLVL.

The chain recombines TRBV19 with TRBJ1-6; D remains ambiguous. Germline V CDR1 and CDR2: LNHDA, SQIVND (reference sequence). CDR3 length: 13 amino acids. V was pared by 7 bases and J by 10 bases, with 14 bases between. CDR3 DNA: TGTGCCAGTACCGCGATAGAGGGATCACCCCTCCACTTT. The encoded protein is CASTAIEGSPLHF.

The CDR3 is CAISNSGGARETQYF. CDR3 bases: TGTGCCATCAGTAATAGCGGGGGGGCCCGGGAGACCCAGTACTTC. The chain employs TRBV10-3 and TRBJ2-5; 11 bases fit TRBD2. CDR1 is ENHRY, CDR2 SYGVKD, per germline. The CDR3 totals 15 residues. After removal of 5 bases from V and 5 bases from J, the junction contained 7 bases not matched to a gene.

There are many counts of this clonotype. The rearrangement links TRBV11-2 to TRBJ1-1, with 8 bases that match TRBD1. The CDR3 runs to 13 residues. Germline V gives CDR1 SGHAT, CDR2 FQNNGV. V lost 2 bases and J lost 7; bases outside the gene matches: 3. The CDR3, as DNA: TGTGCCAGCAGCTTACCCGGGACAGGTGAAGCTTTCTTT. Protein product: CASSLPGTGEAFF.

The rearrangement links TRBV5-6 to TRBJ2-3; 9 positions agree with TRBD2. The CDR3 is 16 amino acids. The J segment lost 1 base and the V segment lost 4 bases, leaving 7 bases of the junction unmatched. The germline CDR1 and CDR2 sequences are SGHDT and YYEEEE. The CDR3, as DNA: TGTGCCAGCAGCCCGCGGACTAGCGTAGGCACAGATACGCAGTATTTT. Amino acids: CASSPRTSVGTDTQYF.

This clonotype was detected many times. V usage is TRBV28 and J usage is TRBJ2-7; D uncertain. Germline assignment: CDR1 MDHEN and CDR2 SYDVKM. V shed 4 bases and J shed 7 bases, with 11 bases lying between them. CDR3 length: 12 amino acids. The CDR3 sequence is CASSWALGEQYF. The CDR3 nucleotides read TGTGCCAGCAGTTGGGCTCTTGGGGAGCAGTACTTC.

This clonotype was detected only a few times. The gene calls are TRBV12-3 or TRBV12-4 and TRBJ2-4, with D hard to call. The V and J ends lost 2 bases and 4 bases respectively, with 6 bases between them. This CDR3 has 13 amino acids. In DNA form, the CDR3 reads TGTGCCAGCAGTTTAATGGGGAAAAACATTCAGTACTTC. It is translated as CASSLMGKNIQYF.

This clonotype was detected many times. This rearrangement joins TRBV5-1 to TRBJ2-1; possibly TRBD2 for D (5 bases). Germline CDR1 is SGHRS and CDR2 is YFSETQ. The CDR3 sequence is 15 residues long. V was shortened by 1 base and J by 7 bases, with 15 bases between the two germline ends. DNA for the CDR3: TGCGCCAGCAGCTTGTATCGTTATACGGGAAATGAGCAGTTCTTC. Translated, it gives CASSLYRYTGNEQFF.

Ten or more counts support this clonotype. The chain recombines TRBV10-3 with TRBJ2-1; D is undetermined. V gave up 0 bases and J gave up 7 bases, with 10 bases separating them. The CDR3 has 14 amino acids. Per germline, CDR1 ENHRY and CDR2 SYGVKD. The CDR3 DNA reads TGTGCCATCAGTGAGTCGGTAGGGTGGAATGAGCAGTTCTTC. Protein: CAISESVGWNEQFF.

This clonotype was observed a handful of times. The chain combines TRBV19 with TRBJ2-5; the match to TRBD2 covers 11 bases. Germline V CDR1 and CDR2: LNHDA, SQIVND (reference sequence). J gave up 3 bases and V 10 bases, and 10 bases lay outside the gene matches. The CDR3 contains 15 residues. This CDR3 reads CATQDGTSGKETQYF. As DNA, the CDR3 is TGTGCCACCCAAGACGGGACTAGCGGTAAAGAGACCCAGTACTTC.

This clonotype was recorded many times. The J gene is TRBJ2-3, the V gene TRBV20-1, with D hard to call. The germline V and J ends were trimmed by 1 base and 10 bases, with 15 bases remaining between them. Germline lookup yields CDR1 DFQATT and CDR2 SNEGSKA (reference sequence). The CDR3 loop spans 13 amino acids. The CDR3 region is CSARARGDPAQYF. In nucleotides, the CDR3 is TGCAGTGCTAGAGCCCGAGGAGACCCGGCGCAGTATTTT.

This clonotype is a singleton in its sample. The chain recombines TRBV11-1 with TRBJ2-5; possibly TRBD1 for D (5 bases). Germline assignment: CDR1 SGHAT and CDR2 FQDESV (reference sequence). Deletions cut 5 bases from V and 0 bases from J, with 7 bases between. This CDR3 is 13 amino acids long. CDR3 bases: TGTGCCAGCAGCAGGGGTCACCAAGAGACCCAGTACTTC. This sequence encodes CASSRGHQETQYF. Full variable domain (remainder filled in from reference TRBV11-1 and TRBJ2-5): EAEVAQSPRYKITEKSQAVAFWCDPISGHATLYWYRQILGQGPELLVQFQDESVVDDSQLPKDRFSAERLKGVDSTLKIQPAELGDSAMYLCASSRGHQETQYFGPGTRLLVL.

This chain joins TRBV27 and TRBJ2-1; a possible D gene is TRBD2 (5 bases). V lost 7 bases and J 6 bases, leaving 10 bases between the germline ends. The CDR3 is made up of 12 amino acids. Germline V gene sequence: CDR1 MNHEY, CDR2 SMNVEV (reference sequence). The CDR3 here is CASTLGGNEQFF. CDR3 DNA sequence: TGTGCCAGCACCCTAGGAGGCAATGAGCAGTTCTTC.

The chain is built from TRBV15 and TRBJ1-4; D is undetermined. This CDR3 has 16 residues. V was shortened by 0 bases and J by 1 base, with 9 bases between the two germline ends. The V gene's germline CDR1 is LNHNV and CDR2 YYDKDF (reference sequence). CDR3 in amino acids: CATSREQSVTNEKLFF. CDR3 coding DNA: TGTGCCACCAGCAGAGAACAGAGTGTAACTAATGAAAAACTGTTTTTT.